This TCR beta chain comes out of a study of cytomegalovirus exposure and HLA in healthy donors. About the research overall: In an early release, HLA-typed donors contributed 77 million or so unique TCR sequences. Study results and caveats: Most CMV-associated TCR beta chains appeared HLA-restricted in a later analysis. 87-base-pair reads could not separate some V segments, including TRBV6-2 and TRBV6-3.

The primer mix had 60 Vbeta and 13 Jbeta primers. Here immunoSEQ multiplex PCR was the method, and the copy in TCRdb shows in-frame clones only, minus some. The sample shows under 150,000 clones, around 79% of them seen only once. With regard to this clone: Its target is not known.

The donors, nominally healthy at sampling, likely had unrecorded immune exposures. The CDR3 is 15 amino acids. Germline CDR1 is SGHDN and CDR2 is FVKESK. The V segment lost 4 bases and the J segment 0 bases; nucleotides outside the gene matches: 2. The chain carries TRBV14 and TRBJ2-1; 8 bases line up with TRBD2. Sequencing used PBMCs. The sequence came from a woman in her twenties or thirties in good health and CMV-seronegative. The CDR3 loop is CASSPGTSSYNEQFF. CDR3 coding DNA: TGTGCCAGCAGCCCAGGGACTAGCTCCTACAATGAGCAGTTCTTC.